This passage covers 10 T cell receptor beta chains from one sample sequenced in a study of cytomegalovirus exposure and HLA in healthy donors. Clones were read by immunoSEQ multiplex PCR, and TCRdb kept only the in-frame ones, dropping some. Of under 85,000 clones listed, roughly 95% are singletons. The source material was PBMCs. The receptors stem from a woman under 30 in good health and CMV-seropositive.

This clone is a singleton in its sample. The chain recombines TRBV5-4 with TRBJ2-7; 8 nucleotides agree with TRBD1. The V and J ends lost 4 bases and 0 bases, in that order; junction bases with no gene match: 6. The CDR3 totals 15 residues. Germline CDR1 and CDR2: SGHNT and YYREEE (reference sequence). For the CDR3, the DNA is TGTGCCAGCAGCCCCAGGGGGCAAAGCTCCTACGAGCAGTACTTC. This sequence encodes CASSPRGQSSYEQYF. Based on the CDR3 plus reference TRBV5-4 and TRBJ2-7, the full variable domain is ETGVTQSPTHLIKTRGQQVTLRCSSQSGHNTVSWYQQALGQGPQFIFQYYREEENGRGNFPPRFSGLQFPNYSSELNVNALELDDSALYLCASSPRGQSSYEQYFGPGTRLTVT.

This clone was counted once. V and J are TRBV9 and TRBJ2-7; possible D gene TRBD2, 6 bases. Germline CDR1 reads SGDLS; CDR2 reads YYNGEE. The CDR3 is 18 amino acids. V lost 0 bases to trimming and J lost 3 bases, with 22 bases between them. The CDR3 region is CASSVASRTAGNFYEQYF. Here the CDR3 DNA reads TGTGCCAGCAGCGTAGCTAGTCGGACGGCGGGGAATTTCTACGAGCAGTACTTC.

Written as DNA, the CDR3 is TGCAGTGTCCTGGGCGTCGAAGCTTTCTTT. Its protein product is CSVLGVEAFF. The chain recombines TRBV20-1 with TRBJ1-1; D unresolved. V was clipped by 7 bases and J by 8 bases, with 11 bases between them. This CDR3 is built from 10 residues. The germline gives CDR1 DFQATT, CDR2 SNEGSKA (reference sequence).

The V gene is TRBV18, the J gene TRBJ1-5; 10 bases match TRBD1. Trimming cost V 3 bases and J 1 base; bases outside gene matches: 15. This CDR3 spans 20 amino acids. Germline V gives CDR1 KGHSH, CDR2 LQKENI. The CDR3 DNA follows: TGTGCCAGCTCACCGACCCGGGTTCCGACAGGGGGCTGGAGCAATCAGCCCCAGCATTTT. Its protein product is CASSPTRVPTGGWSNQPQHF.

This rearrangement joins TRBV18 to TRBJ2-1; D may be TRBD2 (6 bases). Trimming took 1 base from V and 10 from J, leaving 14 bases between them. This CDR3 has 14 amino acids. Germline V CDR1 and CDR2: KGHSH, LQKENI. The CDR3 sequence: CASSPLGRDDEQFF. For the CDR3, the DNA is TGTGCCAGCTCACCACTTGGGCGGGACGACGAGCAGTTCTTC.

The chain carries TRBV7-9 and TRBJ2-1, with a possible D match to TRBD2 (6 bases). The V and J ends lost 5 bases and 4 bases respectively, with 18 bases between them. CDR1 and CDR2 from the germline V gene are SEHNR and FQNEAQ (reference sequence). The CDR3 spans 16 residues. CDR3 residues: CASSPAEGREYNEQFF. In nucleotides, the CDR3 is TGTGCCAGCAGCCCGGCGGAGGGCAGGGAATACAATGAGCAGTTCTTC.

This chain links TRBV19 with TRBJ2-7, with TRBD1 as a possible D gene (5 bases). There are 13 residues in the CDR3. V dropped 4 bases and J dropped 0 bases, with 7 bases sitting between them. Germline V CDR1 and CDR2: LNHDA, SQIVND (reference sequence). The CDR3 DNA is TGTGCCAGTAGTAGGGGCATCTCCTACGAGCAGTACTTC. Its protein product is CASSRGISYEQYF.

V gene TRBV9 combines with J gene TRBJ2-2; 7 nucleotides line up with TRBD1. The CDR3 has 21 amino acids. Germline lookup yields CDR1 SGDLS and CDR2 YYNGEE. V was pared by 0 bases and J by 0 bases, with 17 bases of the junction left unmatched. CDR3 sequence: CASSVEPVRTGTTANTGELFF. The CDR3 DNA reads as TGTGCCAGCAGCGTAGAACCTGTTCGGACAGGAACCACTGCGAACACCGGGGAGCTGTTTTTT.

CDR3 region: CASSLGLVSSPLHF. CDR3 in DNA: TGTGCCAGCAGCTTGGGCCTGGTCAGTTCACCCCTCCACTTT. The V gene is TRBV7-2, the J gene TRBJ1-6, with no clear D. V was clipped by 3 bases and J by 9 bases, with 12 bases between them. This CDR3 has 14 residues. Germline CDR1 SGHTA, CDR2 FQGNSA.

V gene TRBV2 combines with J gene TRBJ2-5; TRBD1 might be the D (8 bases). The CDR3 runs 12 residues. Germline V gene sequence: CDR1 SNHLY, CDR2 FYNNEI. The ends were cut back, 10 bases at V and 5 bases at J, with 14 bases in the middle. CDR3 nucleotide sequence: TGTGCCACCGGACAGGGAGGGGAGACCCAGTACTTC. Amino acids: CATGQGGETQYF. Full variable domain (missing parts from reference TRBV2 and TRBJ2-5): EPEVTQTPSHQVTQMGQEVILRCVPISNHLYFYWYRQILGQKVEFLVSFYNNEISEKSEIFDDQFSVERPDGSNFTLKIRSTKLEDSAMYFCATGQGGETQYFGPGTRLLVL.